This T cell receptor beta chain is drawn from a study of blood T cell repertoires in COVID-19. Only in-frame clones appear in the TCRdb table, and some are missing; sequencing was by immunoSEQ multiplex PCR. The sample has 200,000 or so clones; about 90% are singletons. The CDR3 consists of 16 residues. The rearrangement links TRBV21-1 to TRBJ2-7; TRBD1 was called by the table and not checked on the DNA. TRBV21-1 is listed as a pseudogene. The origin of this receptor is a man between 40 and 49 years old with active or convalescent COVID-19. Sequenced input: peripheral blood. Written as DNA, the CDR3 is TGTGCCAGCAGCAAAGGAACAGGGGCTTTCTCCTACGAGCAGTACTTC. Amino acid sequence: CASSKGTGAFSYEQYF.